This section outlines one T cell receptor (beta chain) sequence together with its context. Its matching antigen is unknown. The entry originates in a study of T-cell reconstitution after alpha-beta-depleted transplantation in children. General study points: Reported findings indicate that, about two months after transplant, alpha-beta T cells came from several hundred expanded clones, which were derived from non-depleted graft cells. Diversity and T-cell counts at one year after transplant derived mostly from new T cells. At day 60, the high TCRbeta diversity found in some patients originated from recipient T cells and thymic progenitors that had survived.

Trimming cost V 7 bases and J 0 bases, with 11 bases left between them. The germline CDR1 and CDR2 sequences are SGHRS and YFSETQ. The CDR3 totals 13 residues. Unique molecular identifiers were used to barcode this TCRbeta library. TCRdb fed the PCR reads into MiXCR, producing one record per CDR3 protein. Of almost 600,000 distinct CDR3 sequences detected, 25% to 30% appear once; the ten largest clones hold about 35%. The chain combines TRBV5-1 with TRBJ2-7, with TRBD1 as a possible D gene (6 bases). This clonotype was obtained from a boy younger than two with Wiskott-Aldrich syndrome, due to receive a stem cell transplant. The source material was PBMCs, sampled before TCRalphabeta/CD19-depleted stem cell transplant. The CDR3 nucleotides read TGCGCCAGCCTGGGGGACAACTCCTACGAGCAGTACTTC. Translation: CASLGDNSYEQYF. Full variable domain (remainder filled in from reference TRBV5-1 and TRBJ2-7): KAGVTQTPRYLIKTRGQQVTLSCSPISGHRSVSWYQQTPGQGLQFLFEYFSETQRNKGNFPGRFSGRQFSNSRSEMNVSTLELGDSALYLCASLGDNSYEQYFGPGTRLTVT.